This TCR beta chain was retrieved from a study of response to subunit inactivated influenza vaccine (dated by TCRdb to 2016 to 2019). Looking at the study overall: To follow how T cells responded to a trivalent subunit inactivated influenza vaccine, the researchers relied on deep quantitative profiling of the T cell receptor repertoire.

Regarding this clonotype: The antigen it binds to is not known. No base quality values were provided; no much bigger clone lies one nucleotide off.

The study at large found these results: According to the authors, only a limited number of new T cells may be recruited by each seasonal influenza vaccination.

The method behind the library was RT-PCR. TCRdb shows the sequencer as Illumina HiSeq 2500. TCRdb took the public reads, trimmed them with fastp at Q25, ran MiXCR for clone calling and kept in-frame beta chains. Rows merge per CDR3 protein into single entries with the most common DNA and genes. This sample comprises more than 200,000 distinct CDR3 sequences, less than 15% of them detected only once. The top ten clones comprise approximately 7.8% of the sample. V gives up 4 bases and J gives up 5 bases, and the segment between their germline ends measures 23 bases. Spanning cysteine to phenylalanine, the CDR3 consists of 17 amino acids. The retained sequence is limited to the CDR3, 51 bases, with the frame set at the first base. Sequences SGHTA (CDR1) and FQGTGA (CDR2) are obtained from the germline V gene.

The sample was non-naive T cells sorted from PBMCs, taken approximately 15 days before vaccination. The cell subset or site label, read with the paper, signifies: memory T cell fraction. This TCR derives from a man aged 50 or older who received an inactivated influenza vaccine. Donor details come from another sample of the same person, matched by shared clones. The rearrangement joined TRBV7-3 to TRBJ2-5, with TRBD1 tentatively as D gene (5 bases match). The CDR3 protein is CASSSKGRQTPGETQYF. The base sequence is TGTGCCAGCAGCTCTAAGGGGCGACAGACCCCAGGGGAGACCCAGTACTTC.